What follows are 15 T cell receptor beta chains derived from one specimen sequenced in a study of T cells in Graves' hyperthyroidism and ophthalmopathy. TCR beta CDR3 sequences were amplified from RNA transcripts. The HTBI primer set was used in a first-round RT-PCR of the TCR CDR3. MiXCR was run by TCRdb on the multiplex PCR reads, yielding one entry per CDR3 protein. The table lists about 600,000 distinct CDR3 sequences, approximately 15% of them singletons. The specimen was blood. The source is a woman in her thirties or forties with Graves' ophthalmopathy.

The chain has TRBV4-1 and TRBJ2-3; weak D call: TRBD2 (5 bases). The V and J ends lost 1 base and 5 bases respectively, with 10 bases between them. The CDR3 totals 14 residues. In germline, CDR1 is MGHRA, CDR2 YSYEKL. In nucleotides, the CDR3 is TGCGCCAGCAGCCAAGGGTACCGGGAAGATACGCAGTATTTT. This codes for CASSQGYREDTQYF.

V usage is TRBV14 and J usage is TRBJ1-2; no reliable D call. This CDR3 comprises 13 residues. Trimming stripped 1 base from V and 0 bases from J, with 3 bases between. Germline V gives CDR1 SGHDN, CDR2 FVKESK. The CDR3, as DNA: TGTGCCAGCAGCCAAGCCACTAACTATGGCTACACCTTC. It encodes CASSQATNYGYTF.

This clonotype was seen repeatedly, ten times or more. The V gene is TRBV11-3, the J gene TRBJ2-1, with 8 bases identical to TRBD1. The CDR3 spans 14 residues. Trimming cost V 8 bases and J 7 bases; bases outside gene matches: 10. Germline V lookup: CDR1 SGHNT, CDR2 YENEEA. The chain's CDR3 is CASPGTGTVNEQFF. CDR3 nucleotide sequence: TGTGCCAGCCCTGGGACAGGCACGGTGAATGAGCAGTTCTTC.

This clonotype was found many times. The chain couples TRBV5-5 to TRBJ1-2; a weak D match, TRBD1 (6 bases). CDR1 is SGHKS, CDR2 YYEKEE, per germline (reference sequence). This CDR3 has 16 amino acids. The germline V and J ends were trimmed by 4 bases and 0 bases, with 16 bases remaining between them. CDR3 nucleotides: TGTGCCAGCAGCGCGGGACACCTTTTCTCTAACTATGGCTACACCTTC. Translation gives CASSAGHLFSNYGYTF.

The rearrangement links TRBV4-2 to TRBJ1-1, with a weak D call TRBD1 (5 bases). CDR3 length: 14 residues. Germline V gives CDR1 LGHNA, CDR2 YNFKEQ. Trimming left V 0 bases short and J 9 bases short, with 14 bases between. The DNA for the CDR3 is TGTGCCAGCAGCCAAGAATCCAGGGATACCCAAGCTTTCTTT. As protein: CASSQESRDTQAFF.

The V and J genes are TRBV19 and TRBJ1-6, with no clear D. V was cut by 3 bases and J by 3 bases, with 9 bases left in between. From germline, CDR1 is LNHDA and CDR2 SQIVND (reference sequence). CDR3 length: 15 residues. The CDR3 DNA reads as TGTGCCAGTAGTATGGATTCCTTCTATAATTCACCCCTCCACTTT. Its translation is CASSMDSFYNSPLHF.

This clonotype was observed at least ten times. The CDR3 reads CASSPGTSGSRLMYEQYF. CDR3 coding DNA: TGTGCCAGCAGTCCTGGGACTAGCGGGAGCCGATTAATGTACGAGCAGTACTTC. This sequence joins TRBV28 and TRBJ2-7; 14 bases map to TRBD2. Germline CDR1 is MDHEN and CDR2 is SYDVKM. Losses at the gene ends were 5 bases for V and 4 bases for J; bases not matched to a gene: 13. The CDR3 is 18 amino acids.

This clonotype was seen repeatedly, ten times or more. The chain recombines TRBV2 with TRBJ2-1, with TRBD1 matching over 11 bases. This CDR3 is 15 amino acids long. Looked up from germline, CDR1 is SNHLY and CDR2 is FYNNEI. Germline trimming cut 8 bases from V and 8 bases from J; bases unmatched to any gene: 11. CDR3: CASLRPGQGEYEQFF. Written as DNA, the CDR3 is TGTGCCAGCTTGAGACCGGGACAGGGGGAGTATGAGCAGTTCTTC. Full variable domain (remainder filled in from reference TRBV2 and TRBJ2-1): EPEVTQTPSHQVTQMGQEVILRCVPISNHLYFYWYRQILGQKVEFLVSFYNNEISEKSEIFDDQFSVERPDGSNFTLKIRSTKLEDSAMYFCASLRPGQGEYEQFFGPGTRLTVL.

The gene calls are TRBV28 and TRBJ1-2, with D unresolved. The CDR3 spans 13 residues. V was pared by 5 bases and J by 4 bases, with 11 bases between. Germline-derived CDR1 and CDR2 are MDHEN and SYDVKM. DNA for the CDR3: TGTGCCAGCAGTCTGCCGGAGTCCTATGGCTACACCTTC. Its protein is CASSLPESYGYTF.

There are many counts of this clonotype. The chain joins TRBV20-1 to TRBJ1-1; tentatively, D is TRBD1 (5 bases). This CDR3 has 14 amino acids. Per germline, CDR1 DFQATT and CDR2 SNEGSKA (reference sequence). Trimming cost V 1 base and J 3 bases, with 12 bases left between them. CDR3 sequence (DNA): TGCAGTGCTAGAGGGGTGGGACTGGACACTGAAGCTTTCTTT. Translation gives CSARGVGLDTEAFF.

The table lists this clonotype with a few counts. CDR3 protein: CASSYGETYEQYF. In DNA form, the CDR3 reads TGTGCCAGCAGTTACGGCGAGACCTACGAGCAGTACTTC. This sequence joins TRBV6-2 or TRBV6-3 and TRBJ2-7; D remains ambiguous. CDR3 length: 13 amino acids. V was shortened by 2 bases and J by 2 bases, with 7 bases between the two germline ends. CDR1 is MNHEY and CDR2 is SVGEGT in the germline V gene.

Many counts were recorded for this clonotype. This rearrangement joins TRBV3-1 to TRBJ2-1, with TRBD2 as a possible D gene (6 bases). V was pared by 4 bases and J by 7 bases, with 17 bases between. CDR3 size: 15 residues. CDR1 is LGHDT, CDR2 YNNKEL, per germline (reference sequence). CDR3 sequence: CASSRRGRLPNEQFF. The CDR3 DNA follows: TGTGCCAGCAGCCGCCGGGGGAGATTACCAAATGAGCAGTTCTTC.

This clonotype has a count of ten or more. This chain joins TRBV20-1 and TRBJ1-2; unclear D gene. Germline lookup yields CDR1 DFQATT and CDR2 SNEGSKA (reference sequence). V lost 2 bases to trimming and J lost 4 bases, with 17 bases between them. This CDR3 spans 15 amino acids. The CDR3 is CSARLQSGSGYGYTF. The CDR3 DNA reads as TGCAGTGCTAGACTTCAATCGGGGTCGGGCTATGGCTACACCTTC.

The chain links TRBV5-6 to TRBJ2-5; weak D call: TRBD1 (6 bases). Germline assignment: CDR1 SGHDT and CDR2 YYEEEE. Trimming pared 7 bases from V and 4 bases from J, leaving 14 bases between. The CDR3 runs to 13 residues. The DNA of the CDR3 is TGTGCCAGCTCTCCGGGACAAACAGAGACCCAGTACTTC. It codes for CASSPGQTETQYF.

This clonotype was counted only a few times. The V call is TRBV5-6, the J call TRBJ2-1, with a possible D match to TRBD1 (6 bases). There are 13 residues in the CDR3. Germline V lookup: CDR1 SGHDT, CDR2 YYEEEE. Trimming pared 6 bases from V and 6 bases from J, leaving 13 bases between. The DNA for the CDR3 is TGTGCCAGCACGGACAGCCTCGCCAATGAGCAGTTCTTC. It encodes CASTDSLANEQFF. Combining the CDR3 with reference TRBV5-6 and TRBJ2-1 gives the whole variable domain DAGVTQSPTHLIKTRGQQVTLRCSPKSGHDTVSWYQQALGQGPQFIFQYYEEEERQRGNFPDRFSGHQFPNYSSELNVNALLLGDSALYLCASTDSLANEQFFGPGTRLTVL.